The source of this T cell receptor (beta chain) is a study of T cells in Graves' hyperthyroidism and ophthalmopathy. In regard to this clonotype: Its antigen is currently unknown. Given a much more abundant clone one base away, this may be a read error.

Patients aged 18 to 65 had newly diagnosed hyperthyroidism of under 2 months' duration. Uncontrolled infection, other autoimmune disease, pregnancy or lactation led to exclusion. Study-level results: Before onset, by a median of around 6.1 months, the model predicted ophthalmopathy. Most thyroid clonotypes that were expanded above 0.001 also turned up in blood.

V shed 1 base and J 3 bases; nucleotides not matched to a gene: 18. Germline V lookup: CDR1 DFQATT, CDR2 SNEGSKA (reference sequence). The CDR3 totals 18 residues. Using RNA transcripts as the source, TCR beta CDR3 regions were amplified. Primed by the HTBI set, a first-round RT-PCR was run on the TCR CDR3. TCRdb reanalysed the multiplex PCR reads using MiXCR and keeps one entry per CDR3 protein. The repertoire holds 80,000 to 100,000 distinct CDR3 sequences, roughly 37% seen once, with about 9.4% in the top ten. The clonotype was recovered from a woman younger than 45 with Graves' hyperthyroidism. V gene TRBV20-1 combines with J gene TRBJ2-7; 7 nucleotides align to TRBD2. The specimen sequenced was peripheral blood or thyroid tissue (not recorded which). CDR3 loop: CSARGGGDGTNGDYEQYF. The CDR3 DNA sequence: TGCAGTGCTAGAGGGGGGGGGGATGGGACTAACGGGGACTACGAGCAGTACTTC.